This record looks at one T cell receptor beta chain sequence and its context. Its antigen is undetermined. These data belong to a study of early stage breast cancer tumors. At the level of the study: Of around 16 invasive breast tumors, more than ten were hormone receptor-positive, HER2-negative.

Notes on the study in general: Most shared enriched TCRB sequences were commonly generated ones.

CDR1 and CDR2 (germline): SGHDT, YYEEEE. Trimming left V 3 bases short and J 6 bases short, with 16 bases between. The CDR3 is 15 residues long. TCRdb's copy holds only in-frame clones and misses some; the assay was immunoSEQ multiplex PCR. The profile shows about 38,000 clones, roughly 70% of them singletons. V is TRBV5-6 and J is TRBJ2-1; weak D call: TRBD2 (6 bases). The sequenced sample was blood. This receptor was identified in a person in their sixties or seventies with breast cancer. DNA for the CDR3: TGTGCCAGCAGCTGGGACTTTTTGCCCCGCAATGAGCAGTTCTTC. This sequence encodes CASSWDFLPRNEQFF.